Sequencing of this T cell receptor (beta chain) was carried out in a study of OX40 agonist ivuxolimab in advanced cancers. Study context: Eligibility rules accepted prior anti-PD-1, anti-PD-L1 or anti-CTLA-4 therapy, and over 35% had some.

As regards this clone: The antigen is undetermined.

This CDR3 has 14 amino acids. Trimming cost V 0 bases and J 5 bases, with 8 bases left between them. Germline V gene data show CDR1 as SEHNR and CDR2 as FQNEAQ (reference sequence). TCRdb's table, derived via immunoSEQ multiplex PCR, lists solely in-frame clones and lacks some. The table records 82,000 or so clones, 92% of them present only once. Whole-study results and caveats: Certain nonresponding patients likewise had low normalized T-cell clonal expansion. Antigen targets of the expanded peripheral T cells went undetermined.

This receptor was identified in an adult with an advanced solid tumor such as melanoma, head and neck, liver or kidney cancer. The specimen comprised CD4+ or CD8+ T cells sorted from blood, sampled in a trial of the OX40 agonist ivuxolimab. This rearrangement joins TRBV7-9 to TRBJ1-5; possible D gene TRBD1, 5 bases. DNA of the CDR3: TGTGCCAGCAGCTTAGCAGGGACGGATCAGCCCCAGCATTTT. Its translation is CASSLAGTDQPQHF.